The rows below give T cell receptor beta chains drawn from one sample of a study of lung T cells in sarcoidosis with Löfgren's syndrome. TCRdb redid the calling of the reads with MiXCR, one entry per CDR3 protein. The repertoire holds 60,000 or so distinct CDR3 sequences, with less than 25% as singletons. Material: CD4+ T cells from PBMCs. The source is a human donor with sarcoidosis (Löfgren's syndrome or another form), or a control subject (not recorded which). Both conserved end residues are part of each CDR3. The order of the fields is D gene, V gene, clone size, J gene, CDR3 DNA, CDR3 protein. The D gene is left open where the match is weak. Expanded clones are given a class, and other clones once, few, many or no size at all.

D gene: TRBD2
V gene: TRBV6-1
clone size: many
J gene: TRBJ2-2
CDR3 DNA: TGTGCCAGCAGATTAGCGGGAGTGAACACCGGGGAGCTGTTTTTT
CDR3 protein: CASRLAGVNTGELFF

D gene: TRBD1
V gene: TRBV28
clone size: many
J gene: TRBJ2-7
CDR3 DNA: TGTGCCACCAGAAACCCGGGACAGCGTACCTACGAGCAGTACTTC
CDR3 protein: CATRNPGQRTYEQYF

D gene: -
V gene: TRBV4-1
clone size: many
J gene: TRBJ2-4
CDR3 DNA: TGCGCCAGCAGCCAGCCCAGGGCCAAAAACATTCAGTACTTC
CDR3 protein: CASSQPRAKNIQYF

D gene: -
V gene: TRBV12-3/TRBV12-4
clone size: -
J gene: TRBJ1-4
CDR3 DNA: TGTGCCAGCTTGAGGGGTCATCCCGGGACCTTAAATGAAAAACTGTTTTTT
CDR3 protein: CASLRGHPGTLNEKLFF

D gene: -
V gene: TRBV27
clone size: many
J gene: TRBJ2-3
CDR3 DNA: TGTGCCAGCAGCCGATGGACAGCAACTAGCACAGATACGCAGTATTTT
CDR3 protein: CASSRWTATSTDTQYF

D gene: -
V gene: TRBV7-2
clone size: many
J gene: TRBJ2-3
CDR3 DNA: TGTGCCAGCAGCCCCCGGGCAGGGGCGAGCACAGATACGCAGTATTTT
CDR3 protein: CASSPRAGASTDTQYF

D gene: TRBD1
V gene: TRBV29-1
clone size: few
J gene: TRBJ1-2
CDR3 DNA: TGCAGCGTCGGACAGGAATATGGCTACACCTTC
CDR3 protein: CSVGQEYGYTF

D gene: -
V gene: TRBV12-3/TRBV12-4
clone size: many
J gene: TRBJ1-1
CDR3 DNA: TGTGCCAGCAGTCGGACCGCGGACGGCGCAAGAGCTTTCTTT
CDR3 protein: CASSRTADGARAFF

D gene: TRBD2
V gene: TRBV7-2
clone size: many
J gene: TRBJ2-2
CDR3 DNA: TGTGCCAGCAGCCTTGTTGCTAGCGGGATAAGGACCGGGGAGCTGTTTTTT
CDR3 protein: CASSLVASGIRTGELFF

D gene: -
V gene: TRBV4-1
clone size: few
J gene: TRBJ2-3
CDR3 DNA: TGCGCCAGCAGCCAGCGACCCAAACCCACCACAGATACGCAGTATTTT
CDR3 protein: CASSQRPKPTTDTQYF

D gene: -
V gene: TRBV5-1
clone size: -
J gene: TRBJ2-3
CDR3 DNA: TGCGCCAGCAGCTCCTCTTACACAGATACGCAGTATTTT
CDR3 protein: CASSSSYTDTQYF

D gene: -
V gene: TRBV28
clone size: many
J gene: TRBJ2-5
CDR3 DNA: TGTGCCAGCAGCTTTCGGGGGTGGGGAGATCAAGAGACCCAGTACTTC
CDR3 protein: CASSFRGWGDQETQYF

D gene: -
V gene: TRBV19
clone size: -
J gene: TRBJ1-2
CDR3 DNA: TGTGCCAGCCGCGAACAGGGAGCTAACTATGGCTACACCTTC
CDR3 protein: CASREQGANYGYTF

D gene: TRBD2
V gene: TRBV7-9
clone size: many
J gene: TRBJ2-1
CDR3 DNA: TGTGCCAGCAGCTTACTAGCGGGAGGGTACAATGAGCAGTTCTTC
CDR3 protein: CASSLLAGGYNEQFF

D gene: TRBD2
V gene: TRBV4-1
clone size: -
J gene: TRBJ2-5
CDR3 DNA: TGCGCCAGCAGCCAAGCGGGGGACTACCAAGGGACCCAGTACTTC
CDR3 protein: CASSQAGDYQGTQYF

D gene: -
V gene: TRBV20-1
clone size: -
J gene: TRBJ1-1
CDR3 DNA: TGCAGTGCTAGGTTGGGACGGTCGAACACTGAAGCTTTCTTT
CDR3 protein: CSARLGRSNTEAFF

D gene: -
V gene: TRBV27
clone size: many
J gene: TRBJ2-7
CDR3 DNA: TGTGCCAGCAGTTTATCAGGGACGGGGGTTGGGAAGCAGTACTTC
CDR3 protein: CASSLSGTGVGKQYF

D gene: TRBD1
V gene: TRBV18
clone size: -
J gene: TRBJ1-1
CDR3 DNA: TGTGCCAGCTCACAGGACAGGAAGAACACTGAAGCTATCTTT
CDR3 protein: CASSQDRKNTEAIF

D gene: TRBD1
V gene: TRBV18
clone size: -
J gene: TRBJ2-1
CDR3 DNA: TGTGCCAGCTCACCAAGGGGGCCAGGGGGTACCCATGAGCAGTTCTTC
CDR3 protein: CASSPRGPGGTHEQFF

D gene: TRBD1
V gene: TRBV6-1
clone size: many
J gene: TRBJ2-1
CDR3 DNA: TGTGCCAGCAGTGATGGACAGGTGACCTACAATGAGCAGTTCTTC
CDR3 protein: CASSDGQVTYNEQFF

D gene: -
V gene: TRBV28
clone size: -
J gene: TRBJ1-1
CDR3 DNA: TGTGCCAGCAGATCCCAGGGGCCGAGCACTGAAGCTTTCTTT
CDR3 protein: CASRSQGPSTEAFF

D gene: -
V gene: TRBV6-1
clone size: many
J gene: TRBJ1-5
CDR3 DNA: TGTGCCAGCAGAACAGGGATGGGCAATCAGCCCCAGCATTTT
CDR3 protein: CASRTGMGNQPQHF

D gene: TRBD2
V gene: TRBV7-2
clone size: few
J gene: TRBJ2-7
CDR3 DNA: TGTGCCAGCAGCTTAGCGGGTAGCGGGGAATACTACGAGCAGTACTTC
CDR3 protein: CASSLAGSGEYYEQYF

D gene: -
V gene: TRBV6-1
clone size: few
J gene: TRBJ1-3
CDR3 DNA: TGTGCCAGCAGTATGCGGGCAGTGGAGGGAAACACCATATATTTT
CDR3 protein: CASSMRAVEGNTIYF

D gene: -
V gene: TRBV5-4
clone size: few
J gene: TRBJ2-3
CDR3 DNA: TGTGCCAGCAGCTTCGGCCCTTATACGCAGTATTTT
CDR3 protein: CASSFGPYTQYF

D gene: -
V gene: TRBV7-2
clone size: many
J gene: TRBJ1-5
CDR3 DNA: TGTGCCAGCAGCACGGGACGGAATCAGCCCCAGCATTTT
CDR3 protein: CASSTGRNQPQHF

D gene: -
V gene: TRBV19
clone size: -
J gene: TRBJ2-7
CDR3 DNA: TGTGCCAGTAGTATAGAGGTAGTAAGGGGCCGGTACGAGCAGTACTTC
CDR3 protein: CASSIEVVRGRYEQYF

D gene: TRBD2
V gene: TRBV20-1
clone size: many
J gene: TRBJ2-1
CDR3 DNA: TGCAGTGCCGAGCGGGAGGCCCGATACAATGAGCAGTTCTTC
CDR3 protein: CSAEREARYNEQFF

D gene: -
V gene: TRBV28
clone size: many
J gene: TRBJ1-5
CDR3 DNA: TGTGCCAGCAGCTCCCTCCCGACTAATCAGCCCCAGCATTTT
CDR3 protein: CASSSLPTNQPQHF

D gene: TRBD1
V gene: TRBV7-6
clone size: many
J gene: TRBJ2-6
CDR3 DNA: TGTGCCAGCAGCCCGACAGGGACCGGGGCCAACGTCCTGACTTTC
CDR3 protein: CASSPTGTGANVLTF

D gene: -
V gene: TRBV19
clone size: few
J gene: TRBJ2-3
CDR3 DNA: TGTGCCAGTAGATACTTGGGCAGCACAGATACGCAGTATTTT
CDR3 protein: CASRYLGSTDTQYF

D gene: -
V gene: TRBV11-2
clone size: few
J gene: TRBJ2-7
CDR3 DNA: TGTGCCAGCAGCTTTGACTTGGTCTCATCCTCCTACGAGCAGTACTTC
CDR3 protein: CASSFDLVSSSYEQYF

D gene: -
V gene: TRBV29-1
clone size: few
J gene: TRBJ1-1
CDR3 DNA: TGCAGCGTTAAGGGCACTGAAGCTTTCTTT
CDR3 protein: CSVKGTEAFF

D gene: -
V gene: TRBV9
clone size: -
J gene: TRBJ2-1
CDR3 DNA: TGTGCCAGCAGCGTAAGTCCGGAGGGCCGCAGTGAGCAGTTCTTC
CDR3 protein: CASSVSPEGRSEQFF

D gene: TRBD2
V gene: TRBV6-2/TRBV6-3
clone size: many
J gene: TRBJ2-3
CDR3 DNA: TGTGCCAGCAGTTCAGGACTAGCGAGAAGCACAGATACGCAGTATTTT
CDR3 protein: CASSSGLARSTDTQYF

D gene: -
V gene: TRBV28
clone size: many
J gene: TRBJ1-3
CDR3 DNA: TGTGCCAGCACCCGGGACGCATTCCCGTCTGGAAACACCATATATTTT
CDR3 protein: CASTRDAFPSGNTIYF

D gene: -
V gene: TRBV20-1
clone size: many
J gene: TRBJ2-3
CDR3 DNA: TGCAGTGCAACACCCCGGGCCCCCGGCAGGGATACGCAGTATTTT
CDR3 protein: CSATPRAPGRDTQYF

D gene: -
V gene: TRBV28
clone size: -
J gene: TRBJ2-7
CDR3 DNA: TGTGCCAGCGGTTCCTTTGACCAACTCCCTTACGAGCAGTACTTC
CDR3 protein: CASGSFDQLPYEQYF

D gene: -
V gene: TRBV6-1
clone size: many
J gene: TRBJ2-1
CDR3 DNA: TGTGCCAGCCGCCGAGTCCATGAGCAGTTCTTC
CDR3 protein: CASRRVHEQFF

D gene: -
V gene: TRBV7-9
clone size: many
J gene: TRBJ1-2
CDR3 DNA: TGTGCCAGCAGCTTAGCGTCGGCAGGACAATGGGGGAGCTACACCTTC
CDR3 protein: CASSLASAGQWGSYTF

D gene: TRBD1
V gene: TRBV10-3
clone size: -
J gene: TRBJ1-2
CDR3 DNA: TGTGCCAGCTCCGGGACAGGTCTGGATGGCTACACCTTC
CDR3 protein: CASSGTGLDGYTF